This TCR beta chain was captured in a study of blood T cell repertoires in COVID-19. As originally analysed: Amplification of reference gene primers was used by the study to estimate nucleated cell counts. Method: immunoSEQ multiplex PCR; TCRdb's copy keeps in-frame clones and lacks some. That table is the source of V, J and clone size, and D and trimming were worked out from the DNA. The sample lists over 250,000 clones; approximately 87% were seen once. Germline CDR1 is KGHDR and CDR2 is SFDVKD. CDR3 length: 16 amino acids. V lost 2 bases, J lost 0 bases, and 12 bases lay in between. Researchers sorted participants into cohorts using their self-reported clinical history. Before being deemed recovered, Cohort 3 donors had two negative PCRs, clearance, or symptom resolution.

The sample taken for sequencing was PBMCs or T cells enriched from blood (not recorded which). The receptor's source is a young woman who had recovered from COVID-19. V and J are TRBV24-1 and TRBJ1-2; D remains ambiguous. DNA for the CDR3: TGTGCCACCAGTGATTCCGGCGGGAGAGCTAACTATGGCTACACCTTC. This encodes CATSDSGGRANYGYTF.